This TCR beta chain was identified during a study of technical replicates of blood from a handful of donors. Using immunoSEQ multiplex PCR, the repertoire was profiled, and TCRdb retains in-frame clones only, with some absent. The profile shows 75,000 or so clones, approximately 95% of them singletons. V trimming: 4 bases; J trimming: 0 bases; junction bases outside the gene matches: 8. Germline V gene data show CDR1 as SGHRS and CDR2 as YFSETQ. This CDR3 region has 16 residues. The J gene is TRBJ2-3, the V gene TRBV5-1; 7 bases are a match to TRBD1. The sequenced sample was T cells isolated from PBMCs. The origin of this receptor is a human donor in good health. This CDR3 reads CASSRPGTESTDTQYF. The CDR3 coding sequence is TGCGCCAGCAGCCGTCCCGGGACAGAAAGCACAGATACGCAGTATTTT.